This T cell receptor beta chain was retrieved from a study of spatial heterogeneity in lung cancer. Every molecule of TCR cDNA had its own unique molecular identifier. From the 5' RACE reads, TCRdb called clonotypes with MiXCR, one entry per CDR3 protein. This table has 60,000 to 65,000 distinct CDR3 sequences, less than 10% appearing once. The CDR3 runs to 16 residues. The germline V gene encodes CDR1 SGHDT and CDR2 YYEEEE. Trimming stripped 2 bases from V and 4 bases from J, with 18 bases between. The time point: sample taken at primary tumor resection. Sequencing of whole RNA from tumor, nontumor lung or frozen PBMC involved no sorting. The donor population consisted of about 75 patients with untreated, early-stage non-small cell lung cancer. This clonotype was picked up a small number of times.

The chain is built from TRBV5-6 and TRBJ1-2; TRBD1 might be the D (5 bases). The receptor was isolated from a female donor with early-stage non-small cell lung cancer. The starting material was PBMCs, obtained at surgery. The CDR3 DNA is TGTGCCAGCAGCTTTGTGGGTCAACAGGCTCTCTATGGCTACACCTTC. Translation gives CASSFVGQQALYGYTF. Filled out from reference TRBV5-6 and TRBJ1-2, the complete variable domain reads DAGVTQSPTHLIKTRGQQVTLRCSPKSGHDTVSWYQQALGQGPQFIFQYYEEEERQRGNFPDRFSGHQFPNYSSELNVNALLLGDSALYLCASSFVGQQALYGYTFGSGTRLTVV.